A single sample gave rise to the 30 T cell receptor beta chains below, sequenced in a study of CD4 T cells in relation to SARS-CoV-2 and coronaviruses (dated by TCRdb to the early 2020s). Antigens of these TCRs are unknown. CD4+ T cells from unexposed donors were collected before the COVID-19 pandemic (2011-2018). Following 10 days of culture, the EasySep CD4+ T cell isolation kit was used to isolate CD4+ T cells. Library preparation employed the immunoSEQ multiplex PCR assay. TCRdb took this table from immuneACCESS and kept in-frame rearrangements with V and J called. Such tables lack part of the clones; where checked against another copy, unresolved V genes explain under half of the gap, and the rest is unexplained. The sample table records 20,000 to 25,000 clones; around 76% of these occur just once. The ten largest clones capture 9.5% to 15% of the sample. The sequenced sample was CD4+ T cells from PBMCs, cultured in vitro. These receptors were collected from a human donor in good health.

The rearrangement joins TRBV5-1 to TRBJ2-1; 14 nucleotides agree with TRBD2. The germline V gene encodes CDR1 SGHRS and CDR2 YFSETQ. This CDR3 has 20 amino acids. Trimming removed 5 bases from V and 3 bases from J; junction bases left unmatched: 16. CDR3 in amino acids: CASRPRPGLAGDFIYNEQFF. The CDR3, as DNA: TGCGCCAGCAGACCCCGCCCGGGACTAGCGGGAGACTTTATCTACAATGAGCAGTTCTTC.

V gene TRBV5-1 combines with J gene TRBJ2-5; D is ambiguous. The CDR3 runs 15 residues. Trimming pared 0 bases from V and 1 base from J, leaving 10 bases between. Per the germline V gene, CDR1 is SGHRS and CDR2 is YFSETQ. CDR3 sequence: CASSLALASQETQYF. CDR3 bases: TGCGCCAGCAGCTTGGCCTTGGCGAGCCAAGAGACCCAGTACTTC.

The V gene is TRBV5-5, the J gene TRBJ2-4; 9 bases align to TRBD1. J gave up 5 bases and V 4 bases, and 4 bases lay outside the gene matches. This CDR3 has 14 residues. Germline CDR1 reads SGHKS; CDR2 reads YYEKEE (reference sequence). The CDR3 loop is CASSTRDRENIQYF. CDR3 DNA sequence: TGTGCCAGCAGCACCCGGGACAGGGAAAACATTCAGTACTTC.

This clone was picked up one time. This sequence joins TRBV29-1 and TRBJ2-7; TRBD1 might be the D (6 bases). Germline lookup yields CDR1 SQVTM and CDR2 ANQGSEA. V gave up 6 bases and J gave up 5 bases, with 14 bases separating them. The CDR3 covers 12 residues. The CDR3 loop is CSVSTQGDEQYF. In DNA form, the CDR3 reads TGCAGCGTCAGCACACAGGGTGACGAGCAGTACTTC.

The chain joins TRBV7-3 to TRBJ2-7, with a tentative D call TRBD1 (6 bases). CDR3 length equals 15 residues. Germline CDR1 and CDR2: SGHTA and FQGTGA. Trimming cost V 3 bases and J 2 bases, with 14 bases left between them. CDR3 nucleotide sequence: TGTGCCAGCAGCTTGAAGGGGGACGGGACCTACGAGCAGTACTTC. It is translated as CASSLKGDGTYEQYF.

The chain carries TRBV5-1 and TRBJ2-3, with a weak D call TRBD2 (5 bases). Germline CDR1 SGHRS, CDR2 YFSETQ. This CDR3 region has 13 residues. Deletions cut 5 bases from V and 1 base from J, with 8 bases between. For the CDR3, the DNA is TGCGCCAGCAGTTATAGCGGCACAGATACGCAGTATTTT. This codes for CASSYSGTDTQYF.

The chain combines TRBV29-1 with TRBJ2-5; D is possibly TRBD1 (5 bases). The CDR3 covers 16 residues. V was trimmed by 0 bases and J by 0 bases, leaving 14 bases between them. Germline V gene sequence: CDR1 SQVTM, CDR2 ANQGSEA. CDR3 amino acids: CSVEDGPDRHQETQYF. For the CDR3, the DNA is TGCAGCGTTGAAGACGGCCCTGACAGACACCAAGAGACCCAGTACTTC.

The chain couples TRBV5-5 to TRBJ1-4; tentative D call: TRBD1 (5 bases). V was pared by 0 bases and J by 0 bases, with 21 bases between. The CDR3 runs 20 residues. In germline, CDR1 is SGHKS, CDR2 YYEKEE (reference sequence). The CDR3 reads CASSLDWSRVISSTNEKLFF. The CDR3 DNA reads TGTGCCAGCAGCTTGGATTGGAGCAGGGTGATATCATCAACTAATGAAAAACTGTTTTTT.

The rearrangement uses TRBV30 and TRBJ2-1; a possible D gene is TRBD2 (7 bases). The CDR3 sequence is 16 residues long. Germline V gene data show CDR1 as GTSNPN and CDR2 as SVGIG (reference sequence). Trimming took off 5 bases at V and 2 bases at J, with 19 bases between the two ends. CDR3 sequence: CAWCRGLAGAYNEQFF. In DNA form, the CDR3 reads TGTGCCTGGTGTAGGGGGTTAGCGGGTGCCTACAATGAGCAGTTCTTC. Drawing the rest from reference TRBV30 and TRBJ2-1, the complete variable domain is SQTIHQWPATLVQPVGSPLSLECTVEGTSNPNLYWYRQAAGRGLQLLFYSVGIGQISSEVPQNLSASRPQDRQFILSSKKLLLSDSGFYLCAWCRGLAGAYNEQFFGPGTRLTVL.

This clone was counted a few times. This sample includes further DNA sequences coding for the same CDR3. V is TRBV9 and J is TRBJ2-7, with a possible D match to TRBD1 (5 bases). The germline V and J ends were trimmed by 0 bases and 2 bases, with 9 bases remaining between them. Germline CDR1 SGDLS, CDR2 YYNGEE. This CDR3 has 14 residues. This CDR3 reads CASSVGPRAYEQYF. The DNA of the CDR3 is TGTGCCAGCAGCGTAGGCCCCAGGGCCTACGAGCAGTACTTC.

The genes are TRBV12-5 and TRBJ2-7; 7 nucleotides align to TRBD2. This CDR3 is 12 amino acids long. The V and J ends lost 7 bases and 6 bases, in that order; junction bases with no gene match: 6. CDR1 LGHNT and CDR2 FRNRAP come from the germline V gene. DNA of the CDR3: TGTGCTAGTGTCTTGGGGGGGGTCGAGCAGTACTTC. Translating gives CASVLGGVEQYF.

To note about this clone: A read error may account for a junction end that differs from germline. The CDR3 reads CASSPDRFEGFF. CDR3 in DNA: TGTGCCAGCAGCCCTGACAGATTTGAAGGTTTCTTT. V is TRBV7-9 and J is TRBJ1-1, with D perhaps matching TRBD1 (5 bases). Germline lookup yields CDR1 SEHNR and CDR2 FQNEAQ (reference sequence). The CDR3 covers 12 residues. Based on the CDR3 plus reference TRBV7-9 and TRBJ1-1, the full variable domain is DTGVSQNPRHKITKRGQNVTFRCDPISEHNRLYWYRQTLGQGPEFLTYFQNEAQLEKSRLLSDRFSAERPKGSFSTLEIQRTEQGDSAMYLCASSPDRFEGFFGQGTRLTVV.

The chain has TRBV11-3 and TRBJ2-3; TRBD1 matches 7 bases. V shed 5 bases, J shed 4 bases, and the junction held 6 bases outside the gene matches. The germline V gene encodes CDR1 SGHNT and CDR2 YENEEA. The length of the CDR3 is 14 residues. The CDR3 nucleotides read TGTGCCAGCAGCCTAAGACAGGGCCCAGATACGCAGTATTTT. It is translated as CASSLRQGPDTQYF.

The rearrangement links TRBV9 to TRBJ2-7, with 10 bases aligning to TRBD2. This CDR3 contains 16 residues. The J segment lost 4 bases and the V segment lost 4 bases, leaving 11 bases of the junction unmatched. Germline loops: CDR1 SGDLS, CDR2 YYNGEE. The CDR3 reads CASSLLAGASSYEQYF. CDR3 bases: TGTGCCAGCAGCCTTCTAGCGGGAGCTTCTTCGTACGAGCAGTACTTC.

DNA for the CDR3: TGCAGCGTTGAATCTGGACAGGGGGAGACTGAAGCTTTCTTT. Translation: CSVESGQGETEAFF. The chain links TRBV29-1 to TRBJ1-1, with 10 bases aligning to TRBD1. Germline loops: CDR1 SQVTM, CDR2 ANQGSEA. CDR3 size: 14 residues. V lost 2 bases to trimming and J lost 5 bases; unmatched junction nucleotides: 5. Based on the CDR3 plus reference TRBV29-1 and TRBJ1-1, the full variable domain is SAVISQKPSRDICQRGTSLTIQCQVDSQVTMMFWYRQQPGQSLTLIATANQGSEATYESGFVIDKFPISRPNLTFSTLTVSNMSPEDSSIYLCSVESGQGETEAFFGQGTRLTVV.

This clone appeared a single time. The V gene is TRBV10-3, the J gene TRBJ1-2; 9 positions match TRBD1. The CDR3 runs 14 residues. The germline CDR1 and CDR2 sequences are ENHRY and SYGVKD. V lost 5 bases to trimming and J lost 3 bases; unmatched junction nucleotides: 4. CDR3 sequence reads: CAISPGTGYYGYTF. CDR3 nucleotides: TGTGCCATCAGTCCCGGGACAGGGTACTATGGCTACACCTTC.

This chain joins TRBV7-9 and TRBJ1-5, with no clear D. Per the germline V gene, CDR1 is SEHNR and CDR2 is FQNEAQ (reference sequence). V was clipped by 5 bases and J by 0 bases, with 32 bases between them. The length of the CDR3 is 22 residues. DNA of the CDR3: TGTGCCAGCAGCACCCCACCGCACCGTGAGGCCCGACCTTCCGATAGCAATCAGCCCCAGCATTTT. This gives the protein CASSTPPHREARPSDSNQPQHF. Full variable domain (outside the CDR3, taken from reference TRBV7-9 and TRBJ1-5): DTGVSQNPRHKITKRGQNVTFRCDPISEHNRLYWYRQTLGQGPEFLTYFQNEAQLEKSRLLSDRFSAERPKGSFSTLEIQRTEQGDSAMYLCASSTPPHREARPSDSNQPQHFGDGTRLSIL.

The V and J genes are TRBV24-1 and TRBJ1-5; 12 positions match TRBD1. The CDR3 has 18 residues. Germline trimming cut 2 bases from V and 2 bases from J; bases unmatched to any gene: 6. Per the germline V gene, CDR1 is KGHDR and CDR2 is SFDVKD. The CDR3 reads CATSDSGTGGWGNQPQHF. The CDR3 bases are TGTGCCACCAGTGATTCCGGGACAGGGGGCTGGGGCAATCAGCCCCAGCATTTT.

The rearrangement uses TRBV3-1 (or the pseudogene TRBV3-2) and TRBJ2-1, with TRBD2 matching over 8 bases. The trim removed 4 bases at V and 6 bases at J, leaving 8 bases unmatched. Germline lookup yields CDR1 LGHDT and CDR2 YNNKEL (reference sequence). The CDR3 has 15 residues. CDR3 loop: CASSLLAGSGNEQFF. The CDR3 bases are TGTGCCAGCAGCCTTTTAGCGGGATCGGGCAATGAGCAGTTCTTC.

The rearrangement joins TRBV6-9 to TRBJ2-7; D is perhaps TRBD2 (5 bases). CDR1 and CDR2 (germline): MNHGY, SVAAGI. CDR3 size: 15 residues. V lost 4 bases and J lost 3, with 16 bases in between. For the CDR3, the DNA is TGTGCCAGCAGTTCCGTCGAGGGCCTACACTACGAGCAGTACTTC. It is translated as CASSSVEGLHYEQYF.

This clone occurred a few times. This chain connects TRBV7-9 to TRBJ1-1, with TRBD1 as a possible D gene (6 bases). Per the germline V gene, CDR1 is SEHNR and CDR2 is FQNEAQ (reference sequence). V gave up 5 bases and J gave up 3 bases, with 16 bases separating them. The CDR3 has 15 residues. CDR3 residues: CASSHSGGGDTEAFF. The DNA for the CDR3 is TGTGCCAGCAGCCACTCGGGAGGGGGAGACACTGAAGCTTTCTTT.

This clone was seen a single time. This chain uses TRBV10-1 with TRBJ1-4; 7 bases fit TRBD1. The CDR3 has 15 residues. Germline V gene data show CDR1 as WNHNN and CDR2 as SYGVQD (reference sequence). With V trimmed by 10 bases and J by 8 bases, 16 bases remained unmatched. DNA of the CDR3: TGCGCCATCGAACCTATCCGGGACAGCCGGGAAAAACTGTTTTTT. It yields the protein CAIEPIRDSREKLFF.

V usage is TRBV19 and J usage is TRBJ1-2, with D perhaps TRBD1 (5 bases). Germline values: CDR1 LNHDA, CDR2 SQIVND (reference sequence). Trimming left V 10 bases short and J 4 bases short, with 13 bases between. The CDR3 has 12 residues. CDR3 protein: CATSGGVYGYTF. CDR3 coding DNA: TGTGCCACCTCAGGAGGGGTCTATGGCTACACCTTC.

The chain combines TRBV30 with TRBJ2-5, with 7 bases fitting TRBD1. Losses at the gene ends were 7 bases for V and 5 bases for J; bases not matched to a gene: 10. The CDR3 has 13 amino acids. Germline-derived CDR1 and CDR2 are GTSNPN and SVGIG (reference sequence). The CDR3 protein is CALSQGSGETQYF. The DNA for the CDR3 is TGTGCCTTGTCACAGGGGAGTGGGGAGACCCAGTACTTC.

This clone showed up just a few times. The chain joins TRBV6-4 to TRBJ1-5; the D is unclear. Trimming took off 6 bases at V and 0 bases at J, with 12 bases between the two ends. Germline CDR1 MRHNA, CDR2 SNTAGT. The CDR3 runs to 15 residues. The CDR3 loop is CASSQDLNSNQPQHF. The CDR3 DNA reads as TGTGCCAGCAGCCAAGATCTTAATAGCAATCAGCCCCAGCATTTT.

This rearrangement joins TRBV11-2 to TRBJ2-5; the D is unclear. CDR3 length: 14 amino acids. The germline V and J ends were trimmed by 1 base and 2 bases, with 8 bases remaining between them. Germline lookup yields CDR1 SGHAT and CDR2 FQNNGV. CDR3 sequence (DNA): TGTGCCAGCAGCTTAGTTGCGACGCAAGAGACCCAGTACTTC. This codes for CASSLVATQETQYF.

There are a few counts of this clone. In DNA, the CDR3 is TGTGCCAGCAGTATGACTAGCGGGGGGAACACCGGGGAGCTGTTTTTT. It specifies CASSMTSGGNTGELFF. J is TRBJ2-2 and V is TRBV28; 12 bases fit TRBD2. CDR1 is MDHEN, CDR2 SYDVKM, per germline. V dropped 5 bases and J dropped 1; count of bases not matched to a gene: 2. The CDR3 runs 16 residues.

Only a few counts were recorded for this clone. CDR3 loop: CASSLDRVNSPLHF. DNA of the CDR3: TGTGCCAGCAGCTTGGACAGGGTGAATTCACCCCTCCACTTT. The chain joins TRBV5-4 to TRBJ1-6; tentative D call: TRBD1 (6 bases). The CDR3 runs 14 residues. The V gene's germline CDR1 is SGHNT and CDR2 YYREEE (reference sequence). V was trimmed by 0 bases and J by 7 bases, leaving 8 bases between them.

This chain uses TRBV3-1 (or the pseudogene TRBV3-2) with TRBJ1-5; 7 bases line up with TRBD1. V shed 3 bases, J shed 4 bases, and the junction held 3 bases outside the gene matches. This CDR3 is 14 amino acids long. CDR1 is LGHDT and CDR2 is YNNKEL in the germline V gene (reference sequence). The CDR3 DNA reads as TGTGCCAGCAGCCAGTCGACAGGGAATCAGCCCCAGCATTTT. It specifies CASSQSTGNQPQHF.

Written as DNA, the CDR3 is TGTGCCAGTAGACCCCAGGGGACAGGGAAGACCCAGTACTTC. The encoded protein is CASRPQGTGKTQYF. The chain joins TRBV19 to TRBJ2-5; 9 bases are shared with TRBD1. J gave up 6 bases and V 6 bases, and 8 bases lay outside the gene matches. CDR1 and CDR2 (germline): LNHDA, SQIVND (reference sequence). This CDR3 is 14 amino acids long.